The 25 T cell receptor beta chains presented below share a single source sample, sequenced in a study of cytomegalovirus exposure and HLA in healthy donors. It was with 60 Vbeta and 13 Jbeta primers that the PCR ran. Here immunoSEQ multiplex PCR was the method, and the copy in TCRdb shows in-frame clones only, minus some. This table has 65,000 to 85,000 clones, 77% appearing once. The specimen was PBMCs. These receptors were collected from a man in his fifties or sixties in good health and CMV-seropositive.

The chain uses TRBV7-2 and TRBJ2-5, with D possibly TRBD1 on 6 matching bases. V was clipped by 7 bases and J by 5 bases, with 14 bases between them. The CDR3 consists of 13 residues. Per the germline V gene, CDR1 is SGHTA and CDR2 is FQGNSA. The CDR3 reads CASNQGRWETQYF. The CDR3 bases are TGTGCCAGCAACCAGGGGCGGTGGGAGACCCAGTACTTC.

The chain has TRBV19 and TRBJ1-1; possibly TRBD1 for D (5 bases). Germline V gene sequence: CDR1 LNHDA, CDR2 SQIVND (reference sequence). V gave up 7 bases and J gave up 1 base, with 10 bases separating them. CDR3 length: 13 residues. The CDR3 protein is CASMDNPNTEAFF. CDR3 coding DNA: TGTGCCAGTATGGACAACCCGAACACTGAAGCTTTCTTT.

This clone was seen a handful of times. The chain links TRBV19 to TRBJ2-2; TRBD2 might be the D (6 bases). Germline CDR1 reads LNHDA; CDR2 reads SQIVND (reference sequence). The CDR3 consists of 19 residues. V lost 3 bases and J 1 base, leaving 21 bases between the germline ends. Here the CDR3 DNA reads TGTGCCAGTAGTATGGGGAATTGGCGGGGACCTCTGAACACCGGGGAGCTGTTTTTT. Translation gives CASSMGNWRGPLNTGELFF.

This chain connects TRBV25-1 to TRBJ2-1; 7 bases are a match to TRBD2. Trimming at V came to 1 base and at J to 13 bases, leaving 7 bases not matched to a gene. Per germline, CDR1 MGHDK and CDR2 SYGVNS. This CDR3 is 13 amino acids long. CDR3 region: CASSELGGKDQFF. The CDR3 bases are TGTGCCAGCAGTGAATTGGGGGGGAAAGATCAGTTCTTC.

CDR3 DNA sequence: TGTGCCAGCAGCCCGACTAGCGGGAGGTCGGGCACCGGGGAGCTGTTTTTT. It specifies CASSPTSGRSGTGELFF. The chain employs TRBV14 and TRBJ2-2; 13 positions match TRBD2. CDR1 is SGHDN, CDR2 FVKESK, per germline. The CDR3 is made up of 17 amino acids. The junction had 6 bases not matched to a gene; V was cut back by 4 bases and J by 4 bases.

The DNA for the CDR3 is TGTGCCAGCAGCTTTGCGGGAGGGAGCTCCTACGAGCAGTACTTC. Its protein product is CASSFAGGSSYEQYF. V gene TRBV11-3 combines with J gene TRBJ2-7; 9 nucleotides agree with TRBD2. The CDR3 is made up of 15 amino acids. Looked up from germline, CDR1 is SGHNT and CDR2 is YENEEA. V was clipped by 3 bases and J by 0 bases; unmatched bases: 3.

This rearrangement joins TRBV4-3 to TRBJ1-4; TRBD1 matches at 8 bases. CDR1 is LGHNA, CDR2 YSLEER, per germline. V lost 1 base to trimming and J lost 8 bases; unmatched junction nucleotides: 9. This CDR3 contains 16 residues. The CDR3 DNA is TGCGCCAGCAGCCAAGCCGCCGGACAGGGTGGCGAAAAACTGTTTTTT. It specifies CASSQAAGQGGEKLFF.

The rearrangement links TRBV6-1 to TRBJ2-3, with TRBD2 as a possible D gene (6 bases). The CDR3 runs 13 residues. Germline V gives CDR1 MNHNS, CDR2 SASEGT. Trimming cost V 8 bases and J 3 bases, with 12 bases left between them. This chain's CDR3 is CASLLATTDTQYF. DNA of the CDR3: TGTGCCAGCTTACTAGCTACAACAGATACGCAGTATTTT.

V usage is TRBV7-2 and J usage is TRBJ2-5; no definite D call. The CDR3 runs 13 residues. The V gene's germline CDR1 is SGHTA and CDR2 FQGNSA. Trimming took off 3 bases at V and 4 bases at J, with 9 bases between the two ends. The CDR3 region has the DNA TGTGCCAGCAGCTTCCAGGTCGCAGAGACCCAGTACTTC. Translation: CASSFQVAETQYF.

This chain joins TRBV6-4 and TRBJ2-7; 8 bases are shared with TRBD1. Trimming removed 9 bases from V and 3 bases from J; junction bases left unmatched: 4. The CDR3 is 12 amino acids. Germline V gene data show CDR1 as MRHNA and CDR2 as SNTAGT. CDR3 bases: TGTGCCAGGAACAGGGGGTACTACGAGCAGTACTTC. Its translation is CARNRGYYEQYF.

CDR3 nucleotides: TGTGCCAGCAGTGCTTTCTACGAGCAGTACTTC. Translated: CASSAFYEQYF. The chain uses TRBV6-4 and TRBJ2-7; D unclear. CDR1 and CDR2 from the germline V gene are MRHNA and SNTAGT. The CDR3 has 11 residues. Between the trimmed V and J ends, which lost 4 bases and 3 bases, there was a span of 4 bases.

This clone was seen a few times. The chain joins TRBV19 to TRBJ1-1; unclear D gene. Per the germline V gene, CDR1 is LNHDA and CDR2 is SQIVND (reference sequence). V was pared by 5 bases and J by 4 bases, with 11 bases between. This CDR3 has 13 amino acids. The CDR3 nucleotides read TGTGCCAGTAGTTCCCTGGCGGGCACTGAAGCTTTCTTT. It encodes CASSSLAGTEAFF.

This clone was picked up a small number of times. The chain employs TRBV7-2 and TRBJ2-3, with 12 bases aligning to TRBD2. The CDR3 spans 16 residues. The germline gives CDR1 SGHTA, CDR2 FQGNSA. V was pared by 1 base and J by 5 bases, with 4 bases of the junction left unmatched. The CDR3 bases are TGTGCCAGCAGCTTAGAACTAGCGGGAGGTGGAGATACGCAGTATTTT. The encoded protein is CASSLELAGGGDTQYF.

This chain uses TRBV7-9 with TRBJ2-7, with 7 bases identical to TRBD1. The CDR3 has 13 residues. J was trimmed by 3 bases and V by 4 bases; bases with no gene match: 3. Germline lookup yields CDR1 SEHNR and CDR2 FQNEAQ (reference sequence). CDR3 nucleotide sequence: TGTGCCAGCAGCTCGGGACAGCACTACGAGCAGTACTTC. The encoded protein is CASSSGQHYEQYF.

The chain combines TRBV11-2 with TRBJ2-2, with 8 bases that match TRBD1. Germline V gene sequence: CDR1 SGHAT, CDR2 FQNNGV. Trimming cost V 1 base and J 3 bases; bases outside gene matches: 1. This CDR3 contains 15 residues. This CDR3 is CASSLGTGYTGELFF. DNA of the CDR3: TGTGCCAGCAGCTTAGGGACAGGGTACACCGGGGAGCTGTTTTTT.

CDR3 DNA sequence: TGTGCCAGCAGTACCGGGACAGGGGGCCTCTCTGGAAACACCATATATTTT. It specifies CASSTGTGGLSGNTIYF. The J gene is TRBJ1-3, the V gene TRBV5-4; 12 bases line up with TRBD1. The CDR3 runs to 17 residues. Trimming cost V 5 bases and J 0 bases; bases outside gene matches: 6. CDR1 SGHNT and CDR2 YYREEE come from the germline V gene (reference sequence).

V and J are TRBV19 and TRBJ2-3, with 9 bases fitting TRBD2. Looked up from germline, CDR1 is LNHDA and CDR2 is SQIVND (reference sequence). The junction had 2 bases not matched to a gene; V was cut back by 11 bases and J by 2 bases. The CDR3 runs to 12 residues. The CDR3 nucleotides are TGTGCCGCGGGACTAGCCACAGATACGCAGTATTTT. Amino acids: CAAGLATDTQYF. The variable domain in full, completed from reference TRBV19 and TRBJ2-3, reads DGGITQSPKYLFRKEGQNVTLSCEQNLNHDAMYWYRQDPGQGLRLIYYSQIVNDFQKGDIAEGYSVSREKKESFPLTVTSAQKNPTAFYLCAAGLATDTQYFGPGTRLTVL.

V and J are TRBV11-2 and TRBJ2-5, with TRBD1 identical over 11 bases. Germline V CDR1 and CDR2: SGHAT, FQNNGV. The CDR3 loop spans 15 amino acids. V lost 5 bases and J lost 4; bases outside the gene matches: 6. The CDR3 region has the DNA TGTGCCAGCAGCGTCGGACAGGGGGCTACAGAGACCCAGTACTTC. It codes for CASSVGQGATETQYF.

Within the sample, this clone is medium-sized (0.01 to 0.1%). This chain uses TRBV19 with TRBJ2-2, with D unresolved. This CDR3 contains 13 residues. The V end was cut by 3 bases, the J end by 6 bases, with 8 bases between. The germline gives CDR1 LNHDA, CDR2 SQIVND (reference sequence). Here the CDR3 DNA reads TGTGCCAGTAGTATGTCCCGGGCCGGGGAGCTGTTTTTT. Amino acid sequence: CASSMSRAGELFF.

This chain uses TRBV18 with TRBJ2-5; D is ambiguous. V was trimmed by 5 bases and J by 0 bases, leaving 7 bases between them. Germline V CDR1 and CDR2: KGHSH, LQKENI. This CDR3 has 13 amino acids. The CDR3 DNA sequence: TGTGCCAGCTCATCTAATCACCAAGAGACCCAGTACTTC. Residues: CASSSNHQETQYF.

The chain has TRBV9 and TRBJ1-2; D ambiguous. The CDR3 has 15 residues. With 0 bases removed from V and 7 bases from J, the gap between germline ends came to 16 bases. The germline gives CDR1 SGDLS, CDR2 YYNGEE. In nucleotides, the CDR3 is TGTGCCAGCAGCGTAGAAGCAGTCCCTGCGGGTGGCTACACCTTC. It codes for CASSVEAVPAGGYTF.

The chain has TRBV9 and TRBJ2-2, with 7 bases lining up with TRBD2. Germline CDR1 is SGDLS and CDR2 is YYNGEE. The V gene end was trimmed by 0 bases and the J gene end by 1 base; junction bases not matched to a gene: 9. This CDR3 is built from 18 residues. CDR3 nucleotides: TGTGCCAGCAGCGTAGGACTAGCTTCGAGAGGGAACACCGGGGAGCTGTTTTTT. It is translated as CASSVGLASRGNTGELFF.

This clone was observed a single time. The V gene is TRBV7-9, the J gene TRBJ2-1; D perhaps matches TRBD1 (6 bases). Trimming stripped 7 bases from V and 15 bases from J, with 22 bases between. This CDR3 region has 13 residues. Germline-derived CDR1 and CDR2 are SEHNR and FQNEAQ (reference sequence). The CDR3 sequence: CASTQPTGTQGFF. CDR3 nucleotide sequence: TGTGCCAGCACCCAACCCACCGGGACACAAGGGTTCTTC.

The chain uses TRBV7-8 and TRBJ1-1; D remains ambiguous. Between the trimmed V and J ends, which lost 5 bases and 0 bases, there was a span of 10 bases. CDR3 size: 14 residues. CDR1 is SGHVS and CDR2 is FQNEAQ in the germline V gene. The CDR3 coding sequence is TGTGCCAGCAGCCCTCGAGACATGAACACTGAAGCTTTCTTT. This codes for CASSPRDMNTEAFF.

The chain joins TRBV18 to TRBJ2-1, with D possibly matching TRBD1 (6 bases). The length of the CDR3 is 15 residues. Germline V gene lookup returns CDR1 KGHSH and CDR2 LQKENI. The V end lost 7 bases, the J end lost 2 bases, and 15 bases lay between the germline ends. Here the CDR3 reads CASLFSSGAYNEQFF. DNA for the CDR3: TGTGCCAGCTTATTTTCTTCAGGGGCCTACAATGAGCAGTTCTTC.